A selection of T cell receptor beta chains follows, all from one sample in a study of blood T cell repertoires in COVID-19. Measured with immunoSEQ multiplex PCR; TCRdb has only the in-frame clones, and not every one. The data contain fewer than 300,000 clones, around four fifths of them seen just once; the ten biggest clones take up just over 2.5%. The specimen sequenced was peripheral blood. These receptors were collected from a woman aged 65 to 85 with active or convalescent COVID-19. Each CDR3 is given with its conserved first and last residue. D genes are given only for firm matches. Clone size is not always given. Where it is, it says once, few, many or a class for expanded clones.

clone_size j_call v_call d_call cdr3_nt cdr3_aa
- TRBJ1-5 TRBV2 TRBD1 TGTGCCAGCAGTGAGCCTCTACAGGGGCAGCCCCAGCATTTT CASSEPLQGQPQHF
- TRBJ2-7 TRBV2 TRBD1 TGTGCCAGCAGTGAGGGGACAGGCATTTACGAGCAGTACTTC CASSEGTGIYEQYF
- TRBJ1-5 TRBV21-1 - TGTGCCAGCAGCAAAGCGGGTGAGGTGAATAGCAATCAGCCCCAGCATTTT CASSKAGEVNSNQPQHF
once TRBJ2-5 TRBV18 - TGTGCCAGCGCCCAGGTTGGAGAGACCCAGTACTTC CASAQVGETQYF
- TRBJ1-6 TRBV30 - TGTGCCTGGAGTGTAAACAGACGTAATTCACCCCTCCACTTT CAWSVNRRNSPLHF
- TRBJ1-3 TRBV5-1 - TGCGCCAGCAGCGACGGGGGCTCTGGAAACACCATATATTTT CASSDGGSGNTIYF
few TRBJ1-2 TRBV5-1 TRBD1 TGCGCCAGCAGCTTGGCCGGCAGGGGGCGCGTAGCTGATGGCTACACCTTC CASSLAGRGRVADGYTF
- TRBJ2-7 TRBV5-8 TRBD2 TGTGCCAGCAGCTTAAGCGGGAGGAGATCCTACGAGCAGTACTTC CASSLSGRRSYEQYF
- TRBJ2-3 TRBV25-1 TRBD2 TGTGCCAGCCTCGGGGGGGTGAGTTACACAGATACGCAGTATTTT CASLGGVSYTDTQYF
- TRBJ1-2 TRBV6-6 - TGTGCCAGCAGCCGAACCGGGACTATCGCTACATTCTATGGCTACACCTTC CASSRTGTIATFYGYTF
- TRBJ2-3 TRBV6-4 TRBD2 TGTGCCAGCGCGGCGGGAGCGATAGATACGCAGTATTTT CASAAGAIDTQYF
few TRBJ2-2 TRBV3-1/TRBV3-2 - TGTGCCAGCAGCCACGCACTAACAAACACCGGGGAGCTGTTTTTT CASSHALTNTGELFF
once TRBJ2-7 TRBV9 - TGTGCCAGCAGCGTAGGACCTACGGGGGAGCAGTACTTC CASSVGPTGEQYF
once TRBJ2-1 TRBV4-2 TRBD2 TGTGCCAGCAGCCCGGTCTTGGGGGCAACTAGCGGGGAGACTTTTAATGAGCAGTTCTTC CASSPVLGATSGETFNEQFF
- TRBJ2-1 TRBV5-1 TRBD1 TGCGCCAGCAGCCTTGGACAGGGTCAAGAGCAGTTCTTC CASSLGQGQEQFF
- TRBJ2-5 TRBV7-2 - TGTGCCAGCAGCCCCGCCTTCGACATCGGAGAGACCCAGTACTTC CASSPAFDIGETQYF
few TRBJ2-7 TRBV10-1 TRBD2 TGCGCCAGCAGTGATCCTAGCGGGACCGCCTACGAGCAGTACTTC CASSDPSGTAYEQYF
- TRBJ2-5 TRBV11-3 TRBD2 TGTGCCAGCAGCTTAGGTGTTGCGGGAGGCGCTCAAGAGACCCAGTACTTC CASSLGVAGGAQETQYF
once TRBJ2-3 TRBV10-3 - TGTGCCATCAGTGCGGGGGACCGATCAGATACGCAGTATTTT CAISAGDRSDTQYF
- TRBJ1-6 TRBV27 TRBD1 TGTGCCAGCAGGGCGGGACAGTCCTACCCTTCACCCCTCCACTTT CASRAGQSYPSPLHF
- TRBJ1-1 TRBV4-1 - TGCGCCAGCAGCCAAGACCCTTCCGGGGTCGGAACTGAAGCTTTCTTT CASSQDPSGVGTEAFF
- TRBJ2-2 TRBV7-3 TRBD1 TGTGCCAGCAGCCCCCCCGGGACAGGGGGGACCGGGGAGCTGTTTTTT CASSPPGTGGTGELFF
- TRBJ1-1 TRBV6-5 - TGTGCCAGCAGTTACGGGGGATATCGGGGGACTGAAGCTTTCTTT CASSYGGYRGTEAFF
- TRBJ1-2 TRBV6-5 TRBD1 TGTGCCAGCAGTTACTCCCAGACAGGGGCCGGCTACACCTTC CASSYSQTGAGYTF
- TRBJ1-2 TRBV18 - TGTGCCAGCTCACTCCCGGCCCCTGGGGAGAACTATGGCTACACCTTC CASSLPAPGENYGYTF
many TRBJ1-2 TRBV4-1 TRBD1 TGCGCCAGCAGCCAAGAGACAGGGGGCTATGGCTACACCTTC CASSQETGGYGYTF
- TRBJ2-3 TRBV29-1 TRBD2 TGCAGCGGACTATACGGGACTAGGGGGATTGGGGATACGCAGTATTTT CSGLYGTRGIGDTQYF
- TRBJ2-1 TRBV5-1 - TGCGCCAGCAGCTCTTCTAGCTACAATGAGCAGTTCTTC CASSSSSYNEQFF
few TRBJ2-6 TRBV28 TRBD2 TGTGCCAGCAGTTTTGGGGGGGCTGGGGCCAACGTCCTGACTTTC CASSFGGAGANVLTF
- TRBJ1-2 TRBV7-2 - TGTGCCAGCAGTCGAAACAGGGCAGACTATGGCTACACCTTC CASSRNRADYGYTF
- TRBJ1-2 TRBV28 TRBD1 TGTGCCAGCAGTTTACCCCCAGGGGGCGACTATGGCTACACCTTC CASSLPPGGDYGYTF
few TRBJ2-5 TRBV28 - TGTGCCAGCAGGACAGCTCTCCCCCAAGAGACCCAGTACTTC CASRTALPQETQYF
- TRBJ2-3 TRBV7-9 TRBD1 TGTGCCAGCATCTCACAGGGGTCACGCACAGATACGCAGTATTTT CASISQGSRTDTQYF
- TRBJ2-1 TRBV29-1 - TGCAGCGTTGCCCGTTACAATGAGCAGTTCTTC CSVARYNEQFF
- TRBJ1-2 TRBV2 - TGTGCCAGCAACTGGGAGACACGGTATGGCTACACCTTC CASNWETRYGYTF
- TRBJ2-6 TRBV25-1 TRBD1 TGTGCCAGCAGGGCAACAGGGGCCGGGGCCAACGTCCTGACTTTC CASRATGAGANVLTF
few TRBJ1-2 TRBV6-2/TRBV6-3 TRBD1 TGTGCCAGCAGTCCACGGGGACAGAGTGGCTACACCTTC CASSPRGQSGYTF
- TRBJ2-7 TRBV6-4 - TGTGCCAGCAGGGGCTTTCGGCTAGCGCGTTACGAGCAGTACTTC CASRGFRLARYEQYF
- TRBJ1-2 TRBV5-4 TRBD1 TGTGCCAGCAGCTTGGGAGGACAGGGGAATAACTATGGCTACACCTTC CASSLGGQGNNYGYTF
- TRBJ2-2 TRBV10-1 - TGCGCCAGCCGGGTGGAAAGAAACACCGGGGAGCTGTTTTTT CASRVERNTGELFF
- TRBJ1-6 TRBV5-1 - TGCGCCAGCAGCTTGGGAGGGCACCAGAATTCACCCCTCCACTTT CASSLGGHQNSPLHF
- TRBJ2-1 TRBV29-1 - TGCAGCGTTGAACAGGGCCGAGGTTTGGATGAGCAGTTCTTC CSVEQGRGLDEQFF
- TRBJ2-5 TRBV5-1 TRBD2 TGCGCCAGCAGCTTAGGGAGGGGCAATGGGGAGACCCAGTACTTC CASSLGRGNGETQYF
- TRBJ1-1 TRBV5-4 TRBD1 TGTGCCAGCAGCGAAGGCCAGGGGGCTTTAGCTTTCTTT CASSEGQGALAFF
few TRBJ2-1 TRBV2 TRBD2 TGTGCCAGCGGCCGGGGGCGGGAGGGCCTAAATGAGCAGTTCTTC CASGRGREGLNEQFF
few TRBJ1-5 TRBV30 - TGTGCCTGGAGTAGCGGACAGCTCAATCAGCCCCAGCATTTT CAWSSGQLNQPQHF